This TCR beta chain was documented in a study of T cell clonality in common variable immunodeficiency. General study findings and limits: Reportedly, TCR beta sequences from common variable immunodeficiency showed fewer deletions and N-nucleotide insertions.

The assay was immunoSEQ multiplex PCR, and TCRdb's table has in-frame clones only and misses some. The sample table includes around 15,000 clones. Considering frequency, this clone is medium-sized (0.01 to 0.1%). Its antigen remains unknown. Read sequence stops 3 residues before the CDR3 end, and the germline J gene provides the missing end. Trimming cost V 7 bases and J 4 bases; bases outside gene matches: 6. Per the germline V gene, CDR1 is LNHDA and CDR2 is SQIVND (reference sequence). CDR3 length: 16 amino acids. The V and J genes are TRBV19 and TRBJ2-1; TRBD2 matches at 14 bases. This clonotype was sampled from a human donor with common variable immunodeficiency. Sequencing input: peripheral blood mononuclear cells. CDR3 DNA (partial): TGTGCCAGTACCTTGGGACTAGCGGGAGCATACAATGAG. The encoded protein is CASTLGLAGAYNE. The complete CDR3 reads CASTLGLAGAYNEQFF.